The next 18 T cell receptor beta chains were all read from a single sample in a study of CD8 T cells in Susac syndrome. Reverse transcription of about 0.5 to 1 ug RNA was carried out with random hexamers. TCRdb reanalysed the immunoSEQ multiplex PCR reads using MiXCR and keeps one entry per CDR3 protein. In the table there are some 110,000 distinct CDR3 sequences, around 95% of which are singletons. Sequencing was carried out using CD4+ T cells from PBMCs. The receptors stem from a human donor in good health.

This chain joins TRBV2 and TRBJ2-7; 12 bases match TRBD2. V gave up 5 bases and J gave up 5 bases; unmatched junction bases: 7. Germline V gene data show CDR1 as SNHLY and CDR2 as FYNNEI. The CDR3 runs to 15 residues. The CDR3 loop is CASSLTSGSLHEQYF. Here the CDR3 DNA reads TGTGCCAGCAGTCTGACTAGCGGGAGCCTCCACGAGCAGTACTTC.

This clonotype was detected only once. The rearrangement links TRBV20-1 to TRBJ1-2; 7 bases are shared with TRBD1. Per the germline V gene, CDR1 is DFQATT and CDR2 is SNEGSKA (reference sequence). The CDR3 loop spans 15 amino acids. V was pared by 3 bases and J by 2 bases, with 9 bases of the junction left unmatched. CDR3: CSAREPTGNNYGYTF. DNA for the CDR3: TGCAGTGCTAGGGAACCGACAGGGAACAACTATGGCTACACCTTC.

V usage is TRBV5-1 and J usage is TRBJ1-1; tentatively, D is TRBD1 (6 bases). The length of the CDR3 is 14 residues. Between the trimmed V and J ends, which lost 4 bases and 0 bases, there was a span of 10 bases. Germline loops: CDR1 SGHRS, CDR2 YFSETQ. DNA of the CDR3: TGCGCCAGCAGCGCACAGGGACTGAACACTGAAGCTTTCTTT. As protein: CASSAQGLNTEAFF.

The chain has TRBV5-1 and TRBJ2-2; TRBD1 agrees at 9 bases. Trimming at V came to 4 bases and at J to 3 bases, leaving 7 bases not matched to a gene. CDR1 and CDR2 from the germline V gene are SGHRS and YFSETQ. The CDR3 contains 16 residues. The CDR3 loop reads CASSTPGQGYTGELFF. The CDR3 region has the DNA TGCGCCAGCAGCACACCGGGACAGGGATACACCGGGGAGCTGTTTTTT.

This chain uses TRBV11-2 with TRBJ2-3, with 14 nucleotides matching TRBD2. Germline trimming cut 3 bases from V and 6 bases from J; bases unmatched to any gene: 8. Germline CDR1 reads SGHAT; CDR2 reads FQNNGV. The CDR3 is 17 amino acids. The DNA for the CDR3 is TGTGCCAGCAGCTTCCTGGGACTAGCGGGAGTTCTGGATACGCAGTATTTT. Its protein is CASSFLGLAGVLDTQYF.

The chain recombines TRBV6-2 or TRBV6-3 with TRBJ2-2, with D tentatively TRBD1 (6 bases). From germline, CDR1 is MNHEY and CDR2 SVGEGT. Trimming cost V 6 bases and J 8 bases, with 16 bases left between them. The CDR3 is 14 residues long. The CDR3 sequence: CASSTQGPGGELFF. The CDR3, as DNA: TGTGCCAGCAGCACACAGGGCCCCGGAGGGGAGCTGTTTTTT.

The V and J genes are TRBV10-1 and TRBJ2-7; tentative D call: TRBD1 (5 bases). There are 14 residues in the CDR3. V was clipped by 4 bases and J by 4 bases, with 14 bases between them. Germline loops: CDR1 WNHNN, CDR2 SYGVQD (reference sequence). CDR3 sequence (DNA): TGCGCCAGCAGTGTTCAAGGGGATGCGTACGAGCAGTACTTC. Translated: CASSVQGDAYEQYF.

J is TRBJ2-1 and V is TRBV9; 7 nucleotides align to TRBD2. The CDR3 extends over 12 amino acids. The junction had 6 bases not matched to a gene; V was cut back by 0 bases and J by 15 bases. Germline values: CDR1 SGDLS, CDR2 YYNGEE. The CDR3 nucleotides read TGTGCCAGCAGCGTAGAAGCGGGGCCGCGGTTCTTC. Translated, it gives CASSVEAGPRFF. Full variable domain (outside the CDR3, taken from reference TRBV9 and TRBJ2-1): DSGVTQTPKHLITATGQRVTLRCSPRSGDLSVYWYQQSLDQGLQFLIQYYNGEERAKGNILERFSAQQFPDLHSELNLSSLELGDSALYFCASSVEAGPRFFGPGTRLTVL.

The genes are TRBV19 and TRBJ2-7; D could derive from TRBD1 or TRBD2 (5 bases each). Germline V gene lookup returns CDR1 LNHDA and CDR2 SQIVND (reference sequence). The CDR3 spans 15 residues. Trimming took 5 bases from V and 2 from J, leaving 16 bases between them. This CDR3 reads CASSADTRGPYEQYF. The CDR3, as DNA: TGTGCCAGTAGTGCGGACACTAGGGGCCCCTACGAGCAGTACTTC.

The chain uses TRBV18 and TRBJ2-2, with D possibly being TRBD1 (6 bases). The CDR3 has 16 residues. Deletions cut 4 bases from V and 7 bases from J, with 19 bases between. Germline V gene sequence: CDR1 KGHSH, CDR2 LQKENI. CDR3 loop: CASSRLTQGRSGELFF. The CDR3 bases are TGTGCCAGCTCACGACTAACCCAGGGGAGAAGCGGGGAGCTGTTTTTT. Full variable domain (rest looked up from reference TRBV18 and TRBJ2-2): NAGVMQNPRHLVRRRGQEARLRCSPMKGHSHVYWYRQLPEEGLKFMVYLQKENIIDESGMPKERFSAEFPKEGPSILRIQQVVRGDSAAYFCASSRLTQGRSGELFFGEGSRLTVL.

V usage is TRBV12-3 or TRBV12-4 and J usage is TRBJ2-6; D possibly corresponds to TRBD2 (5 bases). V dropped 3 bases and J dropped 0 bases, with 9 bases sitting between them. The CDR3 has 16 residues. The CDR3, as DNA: TGTGCCAGCAGTTTCGAAAGCGGCTCTGGGGCCAACGTCCTGACTTTC. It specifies CASSFESGSGANVLTF.

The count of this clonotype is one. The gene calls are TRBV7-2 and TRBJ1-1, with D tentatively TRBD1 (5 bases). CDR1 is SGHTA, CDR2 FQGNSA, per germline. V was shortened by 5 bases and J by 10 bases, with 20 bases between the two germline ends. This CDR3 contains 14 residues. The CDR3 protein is CASSPAGGTLGAFF. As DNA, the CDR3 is TGTGCCAGCAGCCCGGCTGGGGGAACACTAGGAGCTTTCTTT.

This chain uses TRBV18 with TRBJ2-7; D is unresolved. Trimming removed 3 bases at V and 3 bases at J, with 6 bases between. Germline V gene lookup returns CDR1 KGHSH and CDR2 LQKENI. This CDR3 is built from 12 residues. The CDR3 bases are TGTGCCAGCTCACCGAAGATCTACGAGCAGTACTTC. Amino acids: CASSPKIYEQYF.

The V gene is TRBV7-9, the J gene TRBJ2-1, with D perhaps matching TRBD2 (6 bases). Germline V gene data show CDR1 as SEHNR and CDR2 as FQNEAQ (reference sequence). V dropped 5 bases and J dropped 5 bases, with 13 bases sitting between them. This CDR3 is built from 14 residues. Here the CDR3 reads CASSPRGPNNEQFF. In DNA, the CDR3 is TGTGCCAGCAGCCCGCGGGGACCCAACAATGAGCAGTTCTTC. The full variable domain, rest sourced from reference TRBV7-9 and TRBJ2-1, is DTGVSQNPRHKITKRGQNVTFRCDPISEHNRLYWYRQTLGQGPEFLTYFQNEAQLEKSRLLSDRFSAERPKGSFSTLEIQRTEQGDSAMYLCASSPRGPNNEQFFGPGTRLTVL.

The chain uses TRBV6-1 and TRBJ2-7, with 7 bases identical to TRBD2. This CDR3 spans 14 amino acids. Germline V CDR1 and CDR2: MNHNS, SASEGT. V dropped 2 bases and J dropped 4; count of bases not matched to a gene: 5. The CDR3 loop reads CASSEQAGVYEQYF. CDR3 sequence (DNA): TGTGCCAGCAGTGAACAGGCGGGAGTTTACGAGCAGTACTTC.

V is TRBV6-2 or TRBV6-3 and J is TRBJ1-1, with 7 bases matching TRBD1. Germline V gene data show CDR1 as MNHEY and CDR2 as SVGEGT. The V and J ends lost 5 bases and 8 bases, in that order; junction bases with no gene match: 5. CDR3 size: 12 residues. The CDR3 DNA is TGTGCCAGCAGTCACAGGGGAGGGGAAGCTTTCTTT. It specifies CASSHRGGEAFF.

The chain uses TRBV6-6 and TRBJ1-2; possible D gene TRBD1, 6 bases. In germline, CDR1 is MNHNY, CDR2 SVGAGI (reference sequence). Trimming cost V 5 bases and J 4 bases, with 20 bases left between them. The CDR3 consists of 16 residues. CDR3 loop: CASSALSGTTRYGYTF. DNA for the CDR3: TGTGCCAGCAGTGCCCTTTCCGGGACAACTCGCTATGGCTACACCTTC.

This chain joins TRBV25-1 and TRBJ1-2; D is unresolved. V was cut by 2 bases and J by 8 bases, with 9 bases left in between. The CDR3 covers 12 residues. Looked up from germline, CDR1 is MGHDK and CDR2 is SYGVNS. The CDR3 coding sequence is TGTGCCAGCAGTGAAGGAAACCGGGGCTACACCTTC. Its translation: CASSEGNRGYTF.